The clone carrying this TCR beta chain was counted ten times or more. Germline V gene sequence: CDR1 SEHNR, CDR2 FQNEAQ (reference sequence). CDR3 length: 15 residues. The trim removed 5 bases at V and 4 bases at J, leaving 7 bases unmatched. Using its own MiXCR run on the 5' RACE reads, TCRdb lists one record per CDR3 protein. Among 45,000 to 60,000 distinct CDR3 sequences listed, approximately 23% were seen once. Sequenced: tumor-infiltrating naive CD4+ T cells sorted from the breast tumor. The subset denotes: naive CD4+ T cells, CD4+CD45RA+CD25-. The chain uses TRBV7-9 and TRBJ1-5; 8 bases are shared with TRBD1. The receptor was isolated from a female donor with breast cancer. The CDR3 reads CASSPPGTGNQPQHF. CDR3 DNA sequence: TGTGCCAGCAGCCCTCCCGGGACAGGTAATCAGCCCCAGCATTTT.